Listed below are T cell receptor beta chains from one sample, sequenced in a study of T cells after yellow fever vaccination. TCRdb reanalysed the 5' RACE reads using MiXCR and keeps one entry per CDR3 protein. Here the sample spans 300,000 or so distinct CDR3 sequences, around 6.8% being singletons. The sequencing used PBMCs, collected roughly seven weeks after the first yellow fever vaccination. These receptor sequences come from a man between 18 and 29 years old who received the YFV17D yellow fever vaccine. Both conserved end residues are part of each CDR3. Fields, in order: J gene, D gene, V gene, clone size, CDR3 DNA, CDR3 protein. A D gene is named only where the DNA matches it firmly. Not every row has a clone size; where given, it reads once, few, many or a size class.

TRBJ2-5	-	TRBV7-3	-	TGTGCCAGCAGCTCATCAGGGGGGCGAGAGACCCAGTACTTC	CASSSSGGRETQYF
TRBJ2-7	-	TRBV5-5	many	TGTGCCAGCAGCCGGAAGCAGGCGGCTACCTACGAGCAGTACTTC	CASSRKQAATYEQYF
TRBJ2-5	-	TRBV18	few	TGTGCCAGCTCACGATTAGCGGGGACAGAGGAGACCCAGTACTTC	CASSRLAGTEETQYF
TRBJ1-1	TRBD1	TRBV5-1	many	TGCGCCAGCAGCTTAGAGGGGGCCCCTGAAGCTTTCTTT	CASSLEGAPEAFF
TRBJ2-3	-	TRBV3-1	-	TGTGCCAGCAGCCCCTACGCGGGAAGCACAGATACGCAGTATTTT	CASSPYAGSTDTQYF
TRBJ2-1	TRBD2	TRBV24-1	many	TGTGCCACCAGTGATTGGACTAGCGGGGGACCCTACAATGAGCAGTTCTTC	CATSDWTSGGPYNEQFF
TRBJ1-1	-	TRBV21-1	few	TGTGCCAGCAGCGCCCCAGAGAACACTGAAGCTTTCTTT	CASSAPENTEAFF
TRBJ2-2	TRBD1	TRBV5-6	many	TGTGCCAGCTGCAGGGGGAGACCAAATCTTGTTACCGGGGAGCTGTTTTTT	CASCRGRPNLVTGELFF
TRBJ2-5	-	TRBV25-1	-	TGTGCCAGCAGCGGAACAGGGTCAGAGACCCAGTACTTC	CASSGTGSETQYF
TRBJ1-2	-	TRBV29-1	-	TGCAGCGTTGTCACAGTCTATGGCTACACCTTC	CSVVTVYGYTF
TRBJ1-4	TRBD1	TRBV5-1	-	TGCGCCAGCAGCTTGTTGGCAGGGGGTTCTAATGAAAAACTGTTTTTT	CASSLLAGGSNEKLFF